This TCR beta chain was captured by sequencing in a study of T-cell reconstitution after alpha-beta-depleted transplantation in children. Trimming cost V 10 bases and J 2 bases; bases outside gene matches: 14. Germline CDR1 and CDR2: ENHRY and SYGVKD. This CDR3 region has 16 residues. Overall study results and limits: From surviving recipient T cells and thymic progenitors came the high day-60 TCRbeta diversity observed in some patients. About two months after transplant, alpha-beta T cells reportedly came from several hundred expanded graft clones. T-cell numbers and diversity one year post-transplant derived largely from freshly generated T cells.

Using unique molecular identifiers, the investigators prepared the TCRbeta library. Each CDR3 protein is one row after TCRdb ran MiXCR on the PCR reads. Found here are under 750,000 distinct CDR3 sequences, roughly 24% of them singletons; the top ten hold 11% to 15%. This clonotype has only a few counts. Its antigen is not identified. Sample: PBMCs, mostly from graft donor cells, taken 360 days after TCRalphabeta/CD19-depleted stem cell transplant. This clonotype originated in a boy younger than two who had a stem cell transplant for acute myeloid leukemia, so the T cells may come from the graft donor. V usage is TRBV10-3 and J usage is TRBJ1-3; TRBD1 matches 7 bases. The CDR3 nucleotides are TGTGCCACCGGCAGGGTTACCGGGACAGCTGGAAACACCATATATTTT. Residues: CATGRVTGTAGNTIYF.